Each of the 21 T cell receptor beta chains below was sequenced from the same sample in a study of CD8+ T cells in alopecia areata. Sequencing used cDNA as its template, made by extracting RNA and reverse transcribing it. Data came from immunoSEQ multiplex PCR; TCRdb stores just in-frame clones and leaves some out. Singletons are absent from the sample, which has approximately 110,000 clones. The sequencing input was lesional skin. These receptors were collected from a C3H/HeJ mouse with alopecia areata. MHC haplotype: H2-k.

This clone was observed a few times. The listed genes are named as in mouse. The read falls 4 residues short of the CDR3 end, and the missing part is taken from the germline J gene. The rearrangement uses TRBV1 and TRBJ2-1; maybe TRBD1 (6 bases). The CDR3 is made up of 14 amino acids. Germline V lookup: CDR1 NSQYPW, CDR2 LRSPGD (reference sequence). The V and J ends lost 3 bases and 3 bases respectively, with 9 bases between them. The sequenced CDR3 bases are TGCACCTGCAGTGCCCCAGGGGCCTATGCT. Translating gives CTCSAPGAYA. The whole CDR3 reads CTCSAPGAYAEQFF.

This clone was observed a handful of times. Gene and germline names: mouse. The read halts 4 residues ahead of the CDR3 end, with the missing end drawn from the germline J gene. V and J are TRBV19 and TRBJ2-5; D gene uncertain. The CDR3 runs 12 residues. The germline gives CDR1 FNHDT, CDR2 SITEND (reference sequence). The sequenced CDR3 bases are TGTGCCAGCAGTAGGTCAGAAGAC. The encoded protein is CASSRSED. In full, the CDR3 reads CASSRSEDTQYF.

This clone was detected a few times. At residue 9, the TCRdb protein departs from the DNA translation, so the protein shown here was derived from the DNA itself. Mouse names are used for the genes. The observed sequence ends 3 residues before the CDR3 terminus, with the missing tail filled in from the germline J gene. The chain is built from TRBV14 and TRBJ1-3; 10 bases line up with TRBD1. Losses at the gene ends were 4 bases for V and 8 bases for J; bases not matched to a gene: 0. The CDR3 extends over 12 amino acids. CDR1 is SGHDT, CDR2 FRDEAV, per germline. The covered CDR3 bases are TGTGCCAGCAGTGACAGGGGGCATACG. This codes for CASSDRGHT. The full CDR3 is CASSDRGHTLYF.

This clone was counted ten times or more. The gene symbols are mouse symbols. The read ends 4 residues shy of where the CDR3 ends; the end is completed using the germline J gene. The chain joins TRBV13-3 to TRBJ2-2, with 7 nucleotides matching TRBD1. The junction had 5 bases not matched to a gene; V was cut back by 5 bases and J by 1 base. The CDR3 length is 15 residues. Per the germline V gene, CDR1 is NNHDY and CDR2 is SYVADS. This CDR3 reads CASSRDSKNTGQLYF. Incomplete CDR3 DNA: TGTGCCAGCAGCCGGGACAGCAAAAACACCGGG.

In regard to this clone: The protein in this entry is translated from the DNA; at residue 13 it differs from the protein listed in TCRdb. The germline and genes are mouse ones. The read gets to within 3 residues of the CDR3 end, and the germline J gene fills in the rest. The chain carries TRBV19 and TRBJ1-6; 8 bases agree with TRBD1. TRBJ1-6 belongs to the ORF category, with a function that is uncertain. Germline CDR1 reads FNHDT; CDR2 reads SITEND (reference sequence). V lost 1 base, J lost 3 bases, and 3 bases stayed unmatched. CDR3 length equals 16 residues. The CDR3 DNA, read in part, is TGTGCCAGCAGTATAACAGGGGGGATCTATAATTCGCCC. This codes for CASSITGGIYNSP. The whole CDR3 protein reads CASSITGGIYNSPLYF.

As concerns this clone: Gene labels here are mouse ones. Read sequence stops 4 residues before the CDR3 end, and the germline J gene provides the missing end. This chain connects TRBV13-3 to TRBJ2-7; 8 bases fit TRBD1. The V gene's germline CDR1 is NNHDY and CDR2 SYVADS. This CDR3 region has 14 residues. CDR3 region: CASSEEDREDEQYF. The sequenced CDR3 bases are TGTGCCAGCAGTGAAGAGGACAGGGAGGAT.

For this clone: The listed genes are named as in mouse. The CDR3 extends 4 residues past the end of the read, so its final part is completed from the germline J gene. The chain has TRBV13-3 and TRBJ2-3, with 8 positions matching TRBD2. Germline CDR1 NNHDY, CDR2 SYVADS. After removal of 1 base from V and 3 bases from J, the junction contained 4 bases not matched to a gene. The CDR3 loop spans 15 amino acids. The part of the CDR3 DNA that was read is TGTGCCAGCAGTGATCGGGGGGGCAAAGCAGAA. This gives the protein CASSDRGGKAE. The full CDR3 protein reads CASSDRGGKAETLYF.

Turning to this clone: Mouse gene names apply. The read comes to an end 4 residues before the CDR3 does, leaving the germline J gene to fill in the end. The chain couples TRBV1 to TRBJ2-2, with TRBD1 identical over 10 bases. The germline V gene encodes CDR1 NSQYPW and CDR2 LRSPGD (reference sequence). After removal of 4 bases from V and 6 bases from J, the junction contained 2 bases not matched to a gene. The CDR3 spans 14 residues. CDR3 protein: CTCSETGGPGQLYF. CDR3 DNA, as far as it was read: TGCACCTGCAGTGAGACAGGGGGCCCCGGG.

This clone came up many times. Germline and genes here are mouse. The observed sequence ends 4 residues before the CDR3 terminus, with the missing tail filled in from the germline J gene. The chain carries TRBV13-3 and TRBJ2-7; TRBD2 aligns across 14 bases. The germline V gene encodes CDR1 NNHDY and CDR2 SYVADS. The trim removed 4 bases at V and 1 base at J, leaving 7 bases unmatched. This CDR3 region has 17 residues. The DNA read from the CDR3 is TGTGCCAGCAGTCCCCGGGACTGGGGGGGCGGGTCCTAT. As protein: CASSPRDWGGGSY. The whole CDR3 reads CASSPRDWGGGSYEQYF.

This clone was found a few times. Gene names denote mouse genes. The read comes to an end 4 residues before the CDR3 does, leaving the germline J gene to fill in the end. The chain joins TRBV13-1 to TRBJ2-1; 8 nucleotides align to TRBD2. CDR3 length equals 12 residues. The germline V gene has CDR1 NSHNY and CDR2 SYGAGN. CDR3 sequence reads: CASRHWGAEQFF. Partial CDR3 DNA: TGTGCCAGCAGACACTGGGGGGCT.

There are a few counts of this clone. The genes are named according to mouse. The read terminates 4 residues ahead of where the CDR3 ends, so the germline J gene completes it. This rearrangement joins TRBV13-3 to TRBJ2-7; 7 bases map to TRBD2. The CDR3 extends over 14 amino acids. Trimming cost V 4 bases and J 3 bases; bases outside gene matches: 7. In germline, CDR1 is NNHDY, CDR2 SYVADS. The CDR3 DNA, read in part, is TGTGCCAGCAGTCCCAGACTGGGAAACTAT. The encoded protein is CASSPRLGNY. The full CDR3 protein is CASSPRLGNYEQYF.

This clone turned up a few times. Mouse gene names and germline throughout. The observed sequence ends 4 residues before the CDR3 terminus, with the missing tail filled in from the germline J gene. The rearrangement joins TRBV13-3 to TRBJ2-2; TRBD1 aligns across 8 bases. CDR3 length equals 17 residues. V lost 3 bases, J lost 0 bases, and 7 bases stayed unmatched. CDR1 is NNHDY and CDR2 is SYVADS in the germline V gene. CDR3 region: CASSGPHRGANTGQLYF. The sequenced part of the CDR3 DNA is TGTGCCAGCAGTGGCCCTCACAGGGGGGCAAACACCGGG.

Of note for this clone: All gene names here are mouse names. Coverage ceases 4 residues before the CDR3 finishes, and the germline J gene fills in the end. V and J are TRBV29 and TRBJ2-5, with D possibly TRBD1 on 5 matching bases. CDR1 is MSHET, CDR2 SYDVDS, per germline. There are 13 residues in the CDR3. CDR3 protein: CASSLSTEDTQYF. The sequenced part of the CDR3 DNA is TGTGCTAGCAGTTTATCGACAGAAGAC.

As for this clone: Each gene name is a mouse one. The observed sequence ends 4 residues before the CDR3 terminus, with the missing tail filled in from the germline J gene. The V gene is TRBV19, the J gene TRBJ2-1; TRBD1 matches 7 bases. CDR3 length: 14 amino acids. Germline lookup yields CDR1 FNHDT and CDR2 SITEND (reference sequence). The CDR3 sequence is CASSIVAGGTEQFF. The DNA read from the CDR3 is TGTGCCAGCAGTATAGTAGCAGGGGGTACT.

As to this clone: At residue 11, the TCRdb protein departs from the DNA translation, so the protein shown here was derived from the DNA itself. Genes and germline come from the mouse. The CDR3 end falls 3 residues outside the read, so it is completed with the germline J gene. The rearrangement links TRBV19 to TRBJ1-6, with D maybe TRBD1 (6 bases). TRBJ1-6 qualifies as an ORF whose function is uncertain. The CDR3 runs to 14 residues. V lost 6 bases, J lost 3 bases, and 10 bases lay in between. Germline values: CDR1 FNHDT, CDR2 SITEND (reference sequence). The part of the CDR3 DNA that was read is TGTGCCAGCACCCGGGACATCTATAATTCGCCC. Its translation: CASTRDIYNSP. The full-length CDR3 reads as CASTRDIYNSPLYF.

This clone was counted many times. At residue 9, the TCRdb protein and translated DNA are inconsistent; the protein given comes from the DNA. The listed genes are named as in mouse. The CDR3 goes on 3 residues after the read ends, and that part is filled in from the germline J gene. The chain combines TRBV13-3 with TRBJ1-3; D perhaps matches TRBD1 (5 bases). The V gene lost 9 bases and the J gene lost 2 bases, with 9 bases spanning the gap. The CDR3 is 12 residues long. Germline V CDR1 and CDR2: NNHDY, SYVADS. CDR3 in amino acids: CATGGAGNTLYF. The sequenced CDR3 bases are TGTGCCACAGGAGGGGCTGGAAATACG.

This clone was seen a few times. The TCRdb protein fails to match the DNA translation at residue 12; the protein reported here was translated from the DNA. Gene names refer to mouse genes. Read coverage stops 3 residues before the CDR3 terminus; the germline J gene supplies the remainder. The chain couples TRBV13-2 to TRBJ1-3, with 9 bases matching TRBD1. This CDR3 region has 15 residues. Trimming cost V 5 bases and J 3 bases; bases outside gene matches: 6. Germline V gives CDR1 NNHNN, CDR2 SYGAGS (reference sequence). The CDR3 bases that were read are TGTGCCAGCGGGACCCGGGACAGGGATGGAAATACG. It encodes CASGTRDRDGNT. The CDR3 reads in full as CASGTRDRDGNTLYF.

This clone was observed a handful of times. Mouse gene names apply. The read stops 4 residues short of the end of the CDR3; the missing end is completed from the germline J gene. The gene calls are TRBV13-1 and TRBJ2-7; 10 bases fit TRBD2. Germline V gene lookup returns CDR1 NSHNY and CDR2 SYGAGN. This CDR3 spans 14 amino acids. The sequenced part of the CDR3 DNA is TGTGCCAGCAGTGATTCGCTGGGGGGGCAT. It is translated as CASSDSLGGH. The whole CDR3 region reads CASSDSLGGHEQYF.

This clone was observed a few times. Each gene name is a mouse one. The read ends 4 residues before the CDR3 terminus; that terminus is restored from the germline J gene. V usage is TRBV1 and J usage is TRBJ1-4; D perhaps matches TRBD1 (6 bases). The V end was cut by 0 bases, the J end by 0 bases, with 11 bases between. Germline V gene data show CDR1 as NSQYPW and CDR2 as LRSPGD (reference sequence). CDR3 length: 17 residues. CDR3 amino acids: CTCSADAGHFSNERLFF. The sequenced part of the CDR3 DNA is TGCACCTGCAGTGCAGATGCGGGACACTTTTCCAACGAA.

This clone was counted only a few times. Gene names and germline match the mouse. Read data end 4 residues before the CDR3 end; the end is taken from the germline J gene. The chain couples TRBV1 to TRBJ2-5; 7 bases are shared with TRBD1. Germline assignment: CDR1 NSQYPW and CDR2 LRSPGD (reference sequence). The CDR3 sequence is 14 residues long. The sequenced CDR3 bases are TGCACCTGCAGTGCCGCGGGACAGAAAGAC. Encoded protein: CTCSAAGQKD. The CDR3 in its entirety is CTCSAAGQKDTQYF. The whole variable domain, filled in from reference TRBV1 and TRBJ2-5, reads VTLLEQNPRWRLVPRGQAVNLRCILKNSQYPWMSWYQQDLQKQLQWLFTLRSPGDKEVKSLPGADYLATRVTDTELRLQVANMSQGRTLYCTCSAAGQKDTQYFGPGTRLLVL.

With regard to this clone: The gene names here belong to mouse. The DNA ends 4 residues before the CDR3 does, and the rest of the CDR3 is filled in from the germline J gene. The chain couples TRBV1 to TRBJ2-2; a weak D match, TRBD1 (6 bases). V was trimmed by 3 bases and J by 1 base, leaving 12 bases between them. The CDR3 runs to 16 residues. Germline loops: CDR1 NSQYPW, CDR2 LRSPGD (reference sequence). The chain's CDR3 is CTCSAPNRENTGQLYF. The sequenced part of the CDR3 DNA is TGCACCTGCAGTGCGCCCAACAGGGAAAACACCGGG.